Presented here are 21 T cell receptor beta chains from one specimen sequenced in a study of blood T cell repertoires in COVID-19. Profiled with immunoSEQ multiplex PCR; TCRdb holds only in-frame clones, not every one. The sample comprises a few hundred thousand clones, roughly 82% of which are singletons, and about 1.5% rests with the top ten. Sequencing was carried out using peripheral blood. The receptors come from a woman in her thirties or forties who had recovered from COVID-19.

The V gene is TRBV5-1, the J gene TRBJ2-3, with TRBD2 matching over 7 bases. The trim removed 4 bases at V and 0 bases at J, leaving 5 bases unmatched. The germline gives CDR1 SGHRS, CDR2 YFSETQ. This CDR3 region has 15 residues. The CDR3 loop is CASSRGGLSTDTQYF. Written as DNA, the CDR3 is TGCGCCAGCAGCCGCGGGGGTCTCAGCACAGATACGCAGTATTTT.

The rearrangement links TRBV9 to TRBJ2-3; D not certain. V lost 5 bases, J lost 6 bases, and 16 bases lay in between. CDR3 length: 14 amino acids. Germline assignment: CDR1 SGDLS and CDR2 YYNGEE. In nucleotides, the CDR3 is TGTGCCAGCAGACGTGGTGACGTGGAGGATACGCAGTATTTT. Translating gives CASRRGDVEDTQYF.

The chain carries TRBV7-2 and TRBJ2-6, with D hard to call. The germline V gene has CDR1 SGHTA and CDR2 FQGNSA. The CDR3 extends over 15 amino acids. V shed 1 base and J shed 0 bases, with 4 bases lying between them. The CDR3 DNA reads TGTGCCAGCAGCTTAGATAGCTCTGGGGCCAACGTCCTGACTTTC. It translates to CASSLDSSGANVLTF.

V and J are TRBV19 and TRBJ2-1, with a tentative D call TRBD2 (6 bases). The length of the CDR3 is 16 residues. The germline V and J ends were trimmed by 3 bases and 4 bases, with 16 bases remaining between them. Germline V gene data show CDR1 as LNHDA and CDR2 as SQIVND (reference sequence). The CDR3 nucleotides read TGTGCCAGTAGTATGGTTGGAGGGCAGGGTTACAATGAGCAGTTCTTC. Translating gives CASSMVGGQGYNEQFF.

This clone was seen only once. V usage is TRBV19 and J usage is TRBJ1-1, with a weak D call TRBD1 (5 bases). Germline CDR1 is LNHDA and CDR2 is SQIVND (reference sequence). Trimming stripped 3 bases from V and 6 bases from J, with 17 bases between. The CDR3 is 15 amino acids. The CDR3 reads CASSILFWGSPEAFF. For the CDR3, the DNA is TGTGCCAGTAGTATCTTATTCTGGGGCAGTCCTGAAGCTTTCTTT. Using reference TRBV19 and TRBJ1-1 for the parts outside the CDR3, the full variable domain is DGGITQSPKYLFRKEGQNVTLSCEQNLNHDAMYWYRQDPGQGLRLIYYSQIVNDFQKGDIAEGYSVSREKKESFPLTVTSAQKNPTAFYLCASSILFWGSPEAFFGQGTRLTVV.

The rearrangement links TRBV12-3 or TRBV12-4 to TRBJ2-3; 8 nucleotides line up with TRBD2. V gave up 11 bases and J gave up 4 bases; unmatched junction bases: 5. This CDR3 spans 12 amino acids. The CDR3 DNA is TGTGCCGCGGGGGGCGGACCAGATACGCAGTATTTT. This codes for CAAGGGPDTQYF.

The V call is TRBV6-4, the J call TRBJ1-2; TRBD1 agrees at 8 bases. CDR1 is MRHNA and CDR2 is SNTAGT in the germline V gene. V was pared by 11 bases and J by 4 bases, with 9 bases of the junction left unmatched. This CDR3 is built from 13 residues. The CDR3, as DNA: TGTGCCCGGAGACAGGGGACAGGCTATGGCTACACCTTC. Protein product: CARRQGTGYGYTF.

The chain is built from TRBV2 and TRBJ1-1; 7 nucleotides agree with TRBD1. This CDR3 spans 11 amino acids. Germline trimming cut 5 bases from V and 11 bases from J; bases unmatched to any gene: 5. CDR1 SNHLY and CDR2 FYNNEI come from the germline V gene. As DNA, the CDR3 is TGTGCCAGCAGTATCAGGGGGGACGCTTTCTTT. This sequence encodes CASSIRGDAFF.

This chain uses TRBV4-3 with TRBJ2-5, with D tentatively TRBD2 (6 bases). From germline, CDR1 is LGHNA and CDR2 YSLEER. This CDR3 has 15 residues. Trimming took off 0 bases at V and 2 bases at J, with 10 bases between the two ends. The CDR3 loop reads CASSQDLGRQETQYF. DNA of the CDR3: TGCGCCAGCAGCCAAGATCTCGGGAGACAAGAGACCCAGTACTTC.

V is TRBV11-2 and J is TRBJ2-5; TRBD2 is a possible D gene (6 bases). Germline V gives CDR1 SGHAT, CDR2 FQNNGV. V lost 5 bases, J lost 2 bases, and 12 bases lay in between. CDR3 length: 14 residues. The CDR3 bases are TGTGCCAGCAGCCCTACTAGCTGGCAAGAGACCCAGTACTTC. It encodes CASSPTSWQETQYF.

This chain connects TRBV20-1 to TRBJ1-1; TRBD1 matches 7 bases. Germline V lookup: CDR1 DFQATT, CDR2 SNEGSKA (reference sequence). The CDR3 has 14 amino acids. V gave up 3 bases and J gave up 3 bases; unmatched junction bases: 7. CDR3: CSASIGGWDTEAFF. The CDR3, as DNA: TGCAGTGCTAGTATAGGGGGCTGGGACACTGAAGCTTTCTTT.

The chain joins TRBV6-2 or TRBV6-3 to TRBJ2-5, with 12 bases fitting TRBD2. V was clipped by 2 bases and J by 4 bases; unmatched bases: 11. CDR1 and CDR2 from the germline V gene are MNHEY and SVGEGT. This CDR3 has 18 amino acids. CDR3 in DNA: TGTGCCAGCAGTTACGGGTTGGCTAGCGGGGGGGCCGGAGAGACCCAGTACTTC. The encoded protein is CASSYGLASGGAGETQYF.

In its sample, this clone was seen once. The genes are TRBV30 and TRBJ2-5; TRBD1 aligns across 10 bases. CDR3 length: 14 amino acids. From germline, CDR1 is GTSNPN and CDR2 SVGIG (reference sequence). Trimming at V came to 2 bases and at J to 3 bases, leaving 3 bases not matched to a gene. The CDR3 DNA follows: TGTGCCTGGAGTTCCGGGACAGGGGAAGAGACCCAGTACTTC. Protein: CAWSSGTGEETQYF.

This clone has a handful of counts. The chain recombines TRBV6-2 or TRBV6-3 with TRBJ1-5; D is undetermined. The CDR3 sequence is 15 residues long. The V gene lost 5 bases and the J gene lost 5 bases, with 16 bases spanning the gap. CDR1 is MNHEY, CDR2 SVGEGT, per germline. Written as DNA, the CDR3 is TGTGCCAGCAGTAGCGTCCCGGCCCCCGATCAGCCCCAGCATTTT. The encoded protein is CASSSVPAPDQPQHF.

This chain connects TRBV9 to TRBJ2-2; weak D call: TRBD1 (7 bases). CDR3 size: 16 residues. Germline V gene sequence: CDR1 SGDLS, CDR2 YYNGEE. V was shortened by 1 base and J by 3 bases, with 13 bases between the two germline ends. The CDR3 reads CASSVRGDRYTGELFF. In DNA form, the CDR3 reads TGTGCCAGCAGCGTACGCGGGGACAGATACACCGGGGAGCTGTTTTTT.

The chain couples TRBV13 to TRBJ2-2, with 9 bases aligning to TRBD1. After removal of 4 bases from V and 2 bases from J, the junction contained 5 bases not matched to a gene. CDR1 PRHDT and CDR2 FYEKMQ come from the germline V gene (reference sequence). The CDR3 totals 16 residues. Here the CDR3 DNA reads TGTGCCAGCAGCTCGGGACAGGGAGAAAACACCGGGGAGCTGTTTTTT. Its protein product is CASSSGQGENTGELFF.

The rearrangement uses TRBV15 and TRBJ1-1, with TRBD1 matching over 8 bases. Trimming took 2 bases from V and 5 from J; bases not matched to a gene: 7. The CDR3 runs to 15 residues. The germline V gene has CDR1 LNHNV and CDR2 YYDKDF (reference sequence). As DNA, the CDR3 is TGTGCCACCAGCAGAAGCAGGGGGCTGGGGACTGAAGCTTTCTTT. The encoded protein is CATSRSRGLGTEAFF.

CDR3 in DNA: TGCGCCAGCAGCTTGTACGGTTCTAATGAAAAACTGTTTTTT. This gives the protein CASSLYGSNEKLFF. The chain links TRBV5-1 to TRBJ1-4; D gene uncertain. This CDR3 has 14 residues. Germline-derived CDR1 and CDR2 are SGHRS and YFSETQ. The V gene lost 1 base and the J gene lost 3 bases, with 7 bases spanning the gap.

The V and J genes are TRBV28 and TRBJ2-3, with TRBD2 identical over 13 bases. Germline V CDR1 and CDR2: MDHEN, SYDVKM. The trim removed 5 bases at V and 2 bases at J, leaving 1 base unmatched. The CDR3 is made up of 15 amino acids. The CDR3 protein is CASSGTSGVTDTQYF. CDR3 nucleotides: TGTGCCAGCAGTGGGACTAGCGGGGTCACAGATACGCAGTATTTT.

The chain is built from TRBV5-8 and TRBJ2-1; 12 bases match TRBD2. J was trimmed by 0 bases and V by 3 bases; bases with no gene match: 13. Germline V lookup: CDR1 SGHTS, CDR2 YDEGEE. CDR3 length: 20 residues. Written as DNA, the CDR3 is TGTGCCAGCAGCTCGTTAACTAGCGGGGGGTCCTTTAGCTCCTACAATGAGCAGTTCTTC. Its translation is CASSSLTSGGSFSSYNEQFF.

The chain has TRBV18 and TRBJ2-7, with 8 bases aligning to TRBD1. The CDR3 spans 14 residues. CDR1 is KGHSH, CDR2 LQKENI, per germline. Unmatched junction bases numbered 5, after V lost 2 bases and J lost 5 bases. The CDR3 region is CASSPAGGRNEQYF. As DNA, the CDR3 is TGTGCCAGCTCACCAGCAGGGGGCCGGAACGAGCAGTACTTC.